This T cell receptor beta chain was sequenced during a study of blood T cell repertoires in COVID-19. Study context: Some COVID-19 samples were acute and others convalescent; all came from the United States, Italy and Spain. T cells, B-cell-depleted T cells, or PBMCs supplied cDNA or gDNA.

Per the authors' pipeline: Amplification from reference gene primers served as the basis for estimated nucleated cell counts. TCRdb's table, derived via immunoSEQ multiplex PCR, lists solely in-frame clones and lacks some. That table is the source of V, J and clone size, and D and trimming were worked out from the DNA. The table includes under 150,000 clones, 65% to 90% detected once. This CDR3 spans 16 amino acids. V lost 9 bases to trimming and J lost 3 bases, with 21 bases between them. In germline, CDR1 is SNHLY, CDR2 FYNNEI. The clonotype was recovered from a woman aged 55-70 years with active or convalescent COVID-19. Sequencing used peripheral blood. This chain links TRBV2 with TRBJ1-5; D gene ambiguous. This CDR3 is CASGRSEGLDNQPQHF. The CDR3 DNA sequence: TGTGCCAGTGGGAGGTCAGAAGGGCTCGACAATCAGCCCCAGCATTTT.